The 24 T cell receptor beta chains given below trace back to one sample, sequenced in a study of OX40 agonist ivuxolimab in advanced cancers. Generated by immunoSEQ multiplex PCR, the TCRdb table keeps only in-frame clones and is missing some. The data show 45,000 or so clones, approximately 80% seen once. The source was CD4+ or CD8+ T cells sorted from blood, collected in a trial of the OX40 agonist ivuxolimab. The receptors stem from an adult with an advanced solid tumor such as melanoma, head and neck, liver or kidney cancer.

About this clone: Within the sample, other DNA sequences also encode this same CDR3. This chain uses TRBV30 with TRBJ2-4, with 10 bases matching TRBD2. Germline-derived CDR1 and CDR2 are GTSNPN and SVGIG (reference sequence). This CDR3 region has 18 residues. The V segment lost 3 bases and the J segment 6 bases; nucleotides outside the gene matches: 17. The CDR3 DNA sequence: TGTGCCTGGAGACACCCTAGGTTGTCTAGCGGGGGTGGAAACATTCAGTACTTC. The encoded protein is CAWRHPRLSSGGGNIQYF.

V gene TRBV19 combines with J gene TRBJ2-7; the D is unclear. Trimming removed 5 bases from V and 2 bases from J, with 4 bases in between. Germline loops: CDR1 LNHDA, CDR2 SQIVND (reference sequence). This CDR3 has 11 residues. The CDR3 DNA follows: TGTGCCAGTAGTTCGACCTACGAGCAGTACTTC. It codes for CASSSTYEQYF.

This clone has a handful of counts. The genes are TRBV6-5 and TRBJ1-1; D is uncertain. Germline lookup yields CDR1 MNHEY and CDR2 SVGAGI. The length of the CDR3 is 13 residues. The V end lost 4 bases, the J end lost 6 bases, and 12 bases lay between the germline ends. The CDR3 region is CASSSTKYPEAFF. The CDR3 region has the DNA TGTGCCAGCAGTTCTACCAAGTATCCTGAAGCTTTCTTT.

J is TRBJ2-7 and V is TRBV11-2, with D possibly called TRBD1 or TRBD2 (5 bases each). This CDR3 has 16 amino acids. CDR1 is SGHAT and CDR2 is FQNNGV in the germline V gene. The V end lost 1 base, the J end lost 7 bases, and 20 bases lay between the germline ends. CDR3 sequence reads: CASSLGGAGPQREQYF. CDR3 coding DNA: TGTGCCAGCAGCTTAGGAGGGGCAGGGCCCCAAAGGGAGCAGTACTTC.

This clone was detected only once. The V gene is TRBV12-5, the J gene TRBJ2-5; TRBD1 is a possible D gene (5 bases). The CDR3 runs to 14 residues. Trimming cost V 1 base and J 1 base, with 7 bases left between them. The V gene's germline CDR1 is LGHNT and CDR2 FRNRAP. DNA of the CDR3: TGTGCTAGTGGTTTGGATCAGGGCCAAGAGACCCAGTACTTC. This codes for CASGLDQGQETQYF.

The sample holds one count of this clone. This rearrangement joins TRBV18 to TRBJ1-1, with 7 nucleotides matching TRBD1. Trimming removed 5 bases from V and 2 bases from J; junction bases left unmatched: 5. This CDR3 has 14 residues. Per germline, CDR1 KGHSH and CDR2 LQKENI. The CDR3 coding sequence is TGTGCCAGCTCAGGACAGGCTGCAAACACTGAAGCTTTCTTT. Amino acids: CASSGQAANTEAFF.

On this clone: One junction end does not reproduce the germline sequence, and a read error may be involved. The gene calls are TRBV7-2 and TRBJ2-7; 10 nucleotides agree with TRBD2. CDR3 length: 16 residues. In germline, CDR1 is SGHTA, CDR2 FQGNSA. The CDR3 sequence is CASSLESTSGSCEQYF. Written as DNA, the CDR3 is TGTGCCAGCAGCTTAGAATCGACTAGCGGGTCCTGCGAGCAGTACTTC.

V gene TRBV7-6 combines with J gene TRBJ2-3; maybe TRBD2 (6 bases). The ends were cut back, 5 bases at V and 5 bases at J, with 20 bases in the middle. The CDR3 has 16 residues. Germline V lookup: CDR1 SGHVS, CDR2 FNYEAQ. CDR3 residues: CASSLLGTQLGDTQYF. As DNA, the CDR3 is TGTGCCAGCAGCCTGCTAGGGACTCAACTGGGAGATACGCAGTATTTT.

This sequence joins TRBV7-9 and TRBJ1-1; D uncertain. This CDR3 comprises 17 residues. Per the germline V gene, CDR1 is SEHNR and CDR2 is FQNEAQ (reference sequence). The V end lost 5 bases, the J end lost 1 base, and 20 bases lay between the germline ends. The CDR3 nucleotides read TGTGCCAGCAGCCGCTTGCTGGCCCCCCAGAAGAACACTGAAGCTTTCTTT. Amino acids: CASSRLLAPQKNTEAFF.

This chain joins TRBV5-4 and TRBJ2-2; D gene uncertain. Germline V gene lookup returns CDR1 SGHNT and CDR2 YYREEE (reference sequence). The CDR3 is made up of 16 amino acids. V lost 3 bases to trimming and J lost 1 base, with 13 bases between them. The CDR3 spells CASSYIRAQNTGELFF. CDR3 nucleotides: TGTGCCAGCAGCTACATCCGGGCTCAGAACACCGGGGAGCTGTTTTTT. The variable domain in full, completed from reference TRBV5-4 and TRBJ2-2, reads ETGVTQSPTHLIKTRGQQVTLRCSSQSGHNTVSWYQQALGQGPQFIFQYYREEENGRGNFPPRFSGLQFPNYSSELNVNALELDDSALYLCASSYIRAQNTGELFFGEGSRLTVL.

With respect to this clone: The junction shows a germline mismatch at one end, possibly a read error. At the DNA level, this CDR3 is encoded by other sequences in the same sample as well. The chain has TRBV13 and TRBJ2-2; 15 bases match TRBD2. This CDR3 has 23 residues. In germline, CDR1 is PRHDT, CDR2 FYEKMQ (reference sequence). In DNA, the CDR3 is TGTGCCAGCAGCTATCACCGACCGGGACTAGCGGGAGGTAGCTCAGAGGACACCGGGGAGCTATTTTTT. It codes for CASSYHRPGLAGGSSEDTGELFF.

The chain carries TRBV6-1 and TRBJ1-2; a possible D gene is TRBD1 (5 bases). Between the trimmed V and J ends, which lost 5 bases and 0 bases, there was a span of 10 bases. This CDR3 has 14 amino acids. Looked up from germline, CDR1 is MNHNS and CDR2 is SASEGT. The CDR3 spells CASSLQATNYGYTF. Written as DNA, the CDR3 is TGTGCCAGCAGTTTACAGGCCACTAACTATGGCTACACCTTC.

This clone was counted once. The chain joins TRBV19 to TRBJ1-2; D perhaps matches TRBD1 (5 bases). CDR1 is LNHDA and CDR2 is SQIVND in the germline V gene (reference sequence). The length of the CDR3 is 13 residues. Trimming took off 6 bases at V and 4 bases at J, with 12 bases between the two ends. The CDR3 region is CASRSTVIYGYTF. In nucleotides, the CDR3 is TGTGCCAGTAGGTCGACAGTCATCTATGGCTACACCTTC.

The chain couples TRBV6-5 to TRBJ2-3; TRBD2 aligns across 10 bases. J gave up 14 bases and V 4 bases, and 15 bases lay outside the gene matches. Germline CDR1 reads MNHEY; CDR2 reads SVGAGI. The CDR3 covers 15 residues. The CDR3 DNA follows: TGTGCCAGCAGTTCTAGCGGGAGTGGGTTTGAGGTTGGGTATTTT. It encodes CASSSSGSGFEVGYF.

This clone was picked up a small number of times. The chain has TRBV7-3 and TRBJ1-2, with D tentatively TRBD1 (6 bases). The CDR3 length is 13 residues. The V gene lost 1 base and the J gene lost 6 bases, with 9 bases spanning the gap. The germline V gene has CDR1 SGHTA and CDR2 FQGTGA. The CDR3 here is CASSLMAGDGYTF. CDR3 nucleotide sequence: TGTGCCAGCAGCTTAATGGCAGGGGATGGCTACACCTTC.

J is TRBJ2-7 and V is TRBV21-1; the table's D gene call, TRBD1, was not cross checked with the DNA. TRBV21-1 is a listed pseudogene. This CDR3 contains 22 residues. CDR3 loop: CASSKREGENSGRGQGGDEQYF. The DNA for the CDR3 is TGTGCCAGCAGCAAAAGGGAAGGTGAAAACAGTGGCAGGGGACAGGGGGGCGACGAGCAGTACTTC.

This clone was counted only a few times. The CDR3 reads CASSTTSGSTDTQYF. The DNA of the CDR3 is TGTGCCAGCAGCACGACTAGCGGAAGCACAGATACGCAGTATTTT. The chain links TRBV11-2 to TRBJ2-3, with TRBD2 matching 9 bases. V shed 5 bases, J shed 0 bases, and the junction held 3 bases outside the gene matches. Germline values: CDR1 SGHAT, CDR2 FQNNGV. This CDR3 has 15 amino acids.

V is TRBV6-5 and J is TRBJ1-5; D is ambiguous. Looked up from germline, CDR1 is MNHEY and CDR2 is SVGAGI. This CDR3 has 15 residues. Trimming left V 6 bases short and J 4 bases short, with 16 bases between. The CDR3: CASSRLDGGNQPQHF. The CDR3 bases are TGTGCCAGCAGCCGGCTGGACGGAGGTAATCAGCCCCAGCATTTT.

The rearrangement links TRBV18 to TRBJ2-7; 13 positions agree with TRBD2. Trimming cost V 6 bases and J 0 bases; bases outside gene matches: 5. This CDR3 contains 16 residues. Germline CDR1 reads KGHSH; CDR2 reads LQKENI. The CDR3 coding sequence is TGTGCCAGCTCCCAGGGACTAGCGGGGCTCTCCTACGAGCAGTACTTC. This codes for CASSQGLAGLSYEQYF.

This clone has just a few counts. The J gene is TRBJ2-3, the V gene TRBV18, with D possibly being TRBD1 (5 bases). Trimming shortened V by 5 bases and J by 5 bases, and 11 bases separated the two germline ends. Per germline, CDR1 KGHSH and CDR2 LQKENI. The CDR3 is 13 amino acids. The CDR3 is CASSALTGDTQYF. The CDR3 nucleotides read TGTGCCAGCTCAGCACTTACAGGAGATACGCAGTATTTT.

V gene TRBV7-8 combines with J gene TRBJ1-6; 9 nucleotides match TRBD1. CDR3 size: 16 residues. V dropped 5 bases and J dropped 9; count of bases not matched to a gene: 11. The germline V gene has CDR1 SGHVS and CDR2 FQNEAQ. The CDR3 bases are TGTGCCAGCAGCCTCGGGACAGGGACTAGTGGTTCACCCCTCCACTTT. Residues: CASSLGTGTSGSPLHF.

The chain uses TRBV19 and TRBJ2-1, with D possibly being TRBD1 (5 bases). The V and J ends lost 5 bases and 5 bases respectively, with 16 bases between them. The germline V gene encodes CDR1 LNHDA and CDR2 SQIVND (reference sequence). The CDR3 consists of 15 residues. This CDR3 reads CASSGMGLRDNEQFF. The CDR3 DNA follows: TGTGCCAGTAGTGGGATGGGGCTTCGGGACAATGAGCAGTTCTTC.

V and J are TRBV21-1 and TRBJ1-4; the table's D gene call, TRBD1, was not cross checked with the DNA. TRBV21-1 is reported as a pseudogene. The CDR3 is made up of 21 amino acids. CDR3 sequence: CASSNGPRDRKEPRDPRKLFF. The CDR3 DNA is TGTGCCAGCAGCAACGGCCCCCGGGACAGAAAGGAACCCAGGGATCCGCGGAAACTGTTTTTT.

This clone turned up a few times. The rearrangement uses TRBV2 and TRBJ2-7; D remains ambiguous. The V gene lost 4 bases and the J gene lost 3 bases, with 7 bases spanning the gap. CDR3 size: 12 residues. From germline, CDR1 is SNHLY and CDR2 FYNNEI. The CDR3 DNA reads TGTGCCAGCAGTGTCGAGTACTACGAGCAGTACTTC. Residues: CASSVEYYEQYF.